Shown below are 2 T cell receptor beta chains from a single sample sequenced in a study of T cells in localized non-small cell lung cancer. The repertoire was sequenced with immunoSEQ multiplex PCR; TCRdb's copy has only in-frame clones and lacks some. The sample lists 50,000 to 75,000 clones, approximately 91% occurring once. This specimen consisted of peripheral blood, obtained before any cancer treatment. These receptors were obtained from a man aged 40-75 years with stage I lung adenocarcinoma.

This chain uses TRBV6-1 with TRBJ2-5; 10 bases match TRBD1. The CDR3 runs 15 residues. The V gene end was trimmed by 3 bases and the J gene end by 5 bases; junction bases not matched to a gene: 6. CDR1 is MNHNS, CDR2 SASEGT, per germline. The CDR3 loop reads CASSDPTGGLETQYF. The CDR3, as DNA: TGTGCCAGCAGTGACCCGACAGGGGGCCTGGAGACCCAGTACTTC.

The V and J genes are TRBV6-5 and TRBJ2-2, with D perhaps matching TRBD2 (6 bases). The CDR3 contains 15 residues. The germline gives CDR1 MNHEY, CDR2 SVGAGI. Trimming left V 0 bases short and J 5 bases short, with 10 bases between. The CDR3 spells CASSYSREYTGELFF. The CDR3 region has the DNA TGTGCCAGCAGTTACTCCCGGGAGTATACCGGGGAGCTGTTTTTT.